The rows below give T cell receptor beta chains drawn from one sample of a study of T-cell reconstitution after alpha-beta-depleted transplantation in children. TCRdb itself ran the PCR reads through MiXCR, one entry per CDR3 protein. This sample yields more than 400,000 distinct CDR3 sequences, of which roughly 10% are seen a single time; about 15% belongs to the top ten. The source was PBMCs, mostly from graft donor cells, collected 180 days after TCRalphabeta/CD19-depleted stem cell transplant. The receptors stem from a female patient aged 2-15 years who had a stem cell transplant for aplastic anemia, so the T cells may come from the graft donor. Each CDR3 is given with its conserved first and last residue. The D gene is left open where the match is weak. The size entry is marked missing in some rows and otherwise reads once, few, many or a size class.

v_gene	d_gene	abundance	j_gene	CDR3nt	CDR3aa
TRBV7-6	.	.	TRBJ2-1	TGTGCCAGCAGCTTAGCGAACCCTGGCGGGATACCCTACAATGAGCAGTTCTTC	CASSLANPGGIPYNEQFF
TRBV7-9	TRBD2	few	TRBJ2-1	TGTGCCAGCAGCTTCTTAGCGGGAGGGATAAATGAGCAGTTCTTC	CASSFLAGGINEQFF
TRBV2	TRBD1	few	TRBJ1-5	TGTGCCAGCAGTGGACAGGACAGGAAGGTTCGTAGCAATCAGCCCCAGCATTTT	CASSGQDRKVRSNQPQHF
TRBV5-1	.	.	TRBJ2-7	TGCGCCAGCAGCTTGGGACCCCCCCTCTACGAGCAGTACTTC	CASSLGPPLYEQYF
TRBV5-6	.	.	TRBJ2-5	TGTGCCAGCAGCTCTACCGGGGGCGGGGATCGGGGGACCCAGTACTTC	CASSSTGGGDRGTQYF
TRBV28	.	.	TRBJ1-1	TGTGCCAGCAGTTCGCGGGAGATGAACACTGAAGCTTTCTTT	CASSSREMNTEAFF
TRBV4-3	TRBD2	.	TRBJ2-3	TGCGCCAGCAGCCCCTTCGGTTCGCGGGAGCGGGATACGCAGTATTTT	CASSPFGSRERDTQYF
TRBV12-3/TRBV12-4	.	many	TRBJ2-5	TGTGCCAGCAGTTTAGGGCAGGGTGAGGAGACCCAGTACTTC	CASSLGQGEETQYF
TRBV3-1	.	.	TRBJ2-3	TGTGCCAGCAGCCGAGAGTACACAGATACGCAGTATTTT	CASSREYTDTQYF
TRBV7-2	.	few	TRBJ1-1	TGTGCCAGCAGCAAATGGTATAGGGGAGGGGACACTGAAGCTTTCTTT	CASSKWYRGGDTEAFF
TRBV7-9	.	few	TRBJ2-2	TGTGCCAGCAGCTTAGGGCGGCTTTGGGACACCGGGGAGCTGTTTTTT	CASSLGRLWDTGELFF
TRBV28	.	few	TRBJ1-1	TGTGCCAGCAGAGGAGGGACGGTGAACACTGAAGCTTTCTTT	CASRGGTVNTEAFF
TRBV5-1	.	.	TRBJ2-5	TGCGCCAGTGCTAGGGCAGGAGAGACCCAGTACTTC	CASARAGETQYF
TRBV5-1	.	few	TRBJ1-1	TGCGCCAGCAGCTTGGATGGAGGGGGAAGCACTGAAGCTTTCTTT	CASSLDGGGSTEAFF
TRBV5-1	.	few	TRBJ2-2	TGCGCCAGCAGCAAAACCGGGGAGCTGTTTTTT	CASSKTGELFF
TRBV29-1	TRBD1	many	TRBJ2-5	TGCAGCGGGGACAGGGGGCGCGGGGAGACCCAGTACTTC	CSGDRGRGETQYF
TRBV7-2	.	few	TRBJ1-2	TGTGCCAGCGAAAACAACAGGGAGGGCTACACCTTC	CASENNREGYTF
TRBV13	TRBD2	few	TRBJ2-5	TGTGCCAGCAGCTCCACCGGGACTAGCGATTTTGAGACCCAGTACTTC	CASSSTGTSDFETQYF
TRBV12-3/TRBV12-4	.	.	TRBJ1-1	TGTGCCAGCAGTCCAGATCCGGGATTTTCTGAAGCTTTCTTT	CASSPDPGFSEAFF
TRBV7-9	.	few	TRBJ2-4	TGTGCCATCCGGAGTACTCCAGGCCTAGCCAAAAACATTCAGTACTTC	CAIRSTPGLAKNIQYF
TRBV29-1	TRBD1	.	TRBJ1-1	TGCAGCGTGAGGGACAGTCTGAACACTGAAGCTTTCTTT	CSVRDSLNTEAFF
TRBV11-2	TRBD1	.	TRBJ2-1	TGTGCCAGCAGCTTAGCTTCAGGGGGAAGTAATGAGCAGTTCTTC	CASSLASGGSNEQFF
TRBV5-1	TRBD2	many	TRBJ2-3	TGCGCCAGCAGCTCGGGGGGAGTTGGGGGCACAGATACGCAGTATTTT	CASSSGGVGGTDTQYF
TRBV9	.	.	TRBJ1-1	TGTGCCAGCAGCGCCAACATCGACCAGGGTACTGAAGCTTTCTTT	CASSANIDQGTEAFF
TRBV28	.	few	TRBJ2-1	TGTGCCAGCAGCGAGAGGAATGAGCAGTTCTTC	CASSERNEQFF
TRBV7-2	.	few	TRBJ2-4	TGTGCCAGCAGCTCTCGGCCTAGGAACATTCAGTACTTC	CASSSRPRNIQYF
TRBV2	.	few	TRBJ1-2	TGTGCCAGCAGTGTTCCGTTACAGGGCCACTATGGCTACACCTTC	CASSVPLQGHYGYTF
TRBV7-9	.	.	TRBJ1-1	TGTGCCCCAGCGGGTGTAGGGGTGTCCACTGAAGCTTTCTTT	CAPAGVGVSTEAFF
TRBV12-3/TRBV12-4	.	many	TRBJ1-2	TGTGCCAGCAGTCCCAGATGGGGACGGACAGAATATGGCTACACCTTC	CASSPRWGRTEYGYTF
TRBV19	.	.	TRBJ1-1	TGTGCCAGTAGGGCCCGCGGGGGCACTGAAGCTTTCTTT	CASRARGGTEAFF
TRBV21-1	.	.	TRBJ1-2	TGTGCCAGCAGCAAGCTGACGACCGGGACGGGGGATGGCTACACCTTC	CASSKLTTGTGDGYTF
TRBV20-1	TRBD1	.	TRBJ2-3	TGCAGTGCCCTCAGGGGGATTGCCACAGATACGCAGTATTTT	CSALRGIATDTQYF
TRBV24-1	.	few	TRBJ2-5	TGTGCCACCAGTGACCAGGGACACGGGGAGACCCAGTACTTC	CATSDQGHGETQYF
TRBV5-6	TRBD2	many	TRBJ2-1	TGTGCCAGCCTTAGACTAGCAGTCCATGAGCAGTTCTTC	CASLRLAVHEQFF
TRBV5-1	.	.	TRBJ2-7	TGCGCCAGCAGCTTGGCGGCAACCCTGGGGCAGTACTTC	CASSLAATLGQYF